The text below deals with one T cell receptor (beta chain). The antigen is unknown. Beta-chain TCR CDR3 regions were amplified from RNA transcripts. RT-PCR in the first round used HTBI primers; a second-round multiplex PCR followed. Each CDR3 protein gets one entry after TCRdb re-called the multiplex PCR reads with MiXCR. The sample includes around 1,200,000 distinct CDR3 sequences, around a third of them seen just once. CDR3 length equals 15 residues. The germline V gene has CDR1 MNHEY and CDR2 SVGEGT. V was trimmed by 7 bases and J by 4 bases, leaving 19 bases between them. Hyperthyroidism patients, all newly diagnosed, had under 2 months' duration and ages of 18 to 65. This entry belongs to a study of Graves' ophthalmopathy and Graves' hyperthyroidism. Across the whole study: Stable hyperthyroidism denotes an absence of ophthalmopathy throughout 18 months of follow-up.

Overall study findings and caveats: In blood, most expanded thyroid clonotypes above 0.001 frequency were also detected.

The rearrangement joins TRBV6-2 or TRBV6-3 to TRBJ1-2; D not certain. This TCR derives from an adult man with Graves' hyperthyroidism. Sequencing was done on a sample of peripheral blood or thyroid tissue (not recorded which). The chain's CDR3 is CASIDTNGRFYGYTF. In nucleotides, the CDR3 is TGTGCCAGCATAGACACAAACGGAAGATTCTATGGCTACACCTTC.